This TCR beta chain was captured by sequencing in a study of OX40 agonist ivuxolimab in advanced cancers. Study details: Of mixed ages from about 23 to 85 and averaging roughly 60 years, the group was about 86% male.

Assay: immunoSEQ multiplex PCR; the TCRdb copy retains only in-frame clones and omits some. The table shows tens of thousands of clones, with more than 85% occurring only once. Autoimmune disease history or systemic immunosuppression meant exclusion. In germline, CDR1 is MNHEY, CDR2 SVGAGI. V shed 7 bases and J shed 4 bases, with 18 bases lying between them. This CDR3 contains 15 residues. The clonotype comes from an adult with an advanced solid tumor such as melanoma, head and neck, liver or kidney cancer. Sequenced material: CD4+ or CD8+ T cells sorted from blood, taken in a trial of the OX40 agonist ivuxolimab. The genes are TRBV6-5 and TRBJ2-3, with D perhaps matching TRBD1 (6 bases). The CDR3 DNA reads as TGTGCCAGCACCCTCGGACAGTCTGGGGCAGATACGCAGTATTTT. Translation gives CASTLGQSGADTQYF.